This passage covers 24 T cell receptor beta chains from one sample sequenced in a study of T cell repertoires in cytomegalovirus infection. One entry per CDR3 protein results from TCRdb running MiXCR on the reads. The sample holds some 250,000 distinct CDR3 sequences, approximately 9% seen once. The sequenced sample was PBMCs. The receptors were gathered from a human donor in good health (CMV status not recorded). Some clones in this sample may be carry-over from other donors' samples.

In its sample, this clonotype was seen a few times. V and J are TRBV28 and TRBJ2-7, with 9 bases that match TRBD1. This CDR3 spans 16 amino acids. Germline V gene sequence: CDR1 MDHEN, CDR2 SYDVKM. Trimming took 5 bases from V and 5 from J; bases not matched to a gene: 13. The CDR3 sequence: CASSKYAGTGPNEQYF. The CDR3, as DNA: TGTGCCAGCAGTAAGTATGCCGGGACAGGGCCCAACGAGCAGTACTTC.

The table lists this clonotype with many counts. The chain recombines TRBV7-3 with TRBJ2-3, with 11 bases fitting TRBD2. J was trimmed by 4 bases and V by 5 bases; bases with no gene match: 2. This CDR3 has 14 residues. CDR1 and CDR2 (germline): SGHTA, FQGTGA. The CDR3 reads CASSISGGADTQYF. The CDR3 DNA is TGTGCCAGCAGCATTAGCGGGGGGGCAGATACGCAGTATTTT. The full variable domain, rest sourced from reference TRBV7-3 and TRBJ2-3, is GAGVSQTPSNKVTEKGKYVELRCDPISGHTALYWYRQSLGQGPEFLIYFQGTGAADDSGLPNDRFFAVRPEGSVSTLKIQRTERGDSAVYLCASSISGGADTQYFGPGTRLTVL.

Ten or more counts support this clonotype. The gene calls are TRBV12-3 or TRBV12-4 and TRBJ2-5; weak D call: TRBD1 (6 bases). The CDR3 covers 17 residues. Trimming stripped 5 bases from V and 1 base from J, with 20 bases between. The CDR3 DNA reads as TGTGCCAGCAGTCCAGCCAGGGGCGGGTTGGGCCAAGAGACCCAGTACTTC. Translated: CASSPARGGLGQETQYF.

This clonotype showed up many times. This chain links TRBV6-1 with TRBJ2-7, with 7 positions matching TRBD2. J gave up 4 bases and V 7 bases, and 16 bases lay outside the gene matches. The CDR3 spans 16 residues. Germline V gene data show CDR1 as MNHNS and CDR2 as SASEGT. The CDR3 DNA is TGTGCCAGCACCCTTGGTGGGCTGGCTAGCGGATACGAGCAGTACTTC. Encoded protein: CASTLGGLASGYEQYF.

This clonotype was observed many times. The chain couples TRBV7-2 to TRBJ2-1; D is ambiguous. V lost 5 bases, J lost 0 bases, and 11 bases lay in between. The germline gives CDR1 SGHTA, CDR2 FQGNSA. The CDR3 extends over 15 amino acids. In DNA form, the CDR3 reads TGTGCCAGCAGCCCAGACCAGAGCTCCTACAATGAGCAGTTCTTC. It specifies CASSPDQSSYNEQFF. The whole variable domain, remainder taken from reference TRBV7-2 and TRBJ2-1, is GAGVSQSPSNKVTEKGKDVELRCDPISGHTALYWYRQSLGQGLEFLIYFQGNSAPDKSGLPSDRFSAERTGGSVSTLTIQRTQQEDSAVYLCASSPDQSSYNEQFFGPGTRLTVL.

This clonotype was recorded at least ten times. The chain has TRBV7-2 and TRBJ2-5, with TRBD1 as a possible D gene (5 bases). Germline V gene sequence: CDR1 SGHTA, CDR2 FQGNSA. V was cut by 3 bases and J by 5 bases, with 16 bases left in between. The CDR3 has 15 amino acids. The CDR3 loop is CASSFSSRVEETQYF. The CDR3 nucleotides are TGTGCCAGCAGCTTTAGCAGCAGGGTCGAGGAGACCCAGTACTTC.

This chain connects TRBV20-1 to TRBJ1-1; D gene uncertain. CDR3 length: 15 residues. Trimming shortened V by 0 bases and J by 1 base, and 12 bases separated the two germline ends. Germline values: CDR1 DFQATT, CDR2 SNEGSKA (reference sequence). The CDR3 bases are TGCAGTGCTAGAGATTTCAAGGGTCAGAACACTGAAGCTTTCTTT. It translates to CSARDFKGQNTEAFF.

This CDR3 is CASSPLTSGGAYNEQFF. Written as DNA, the CDR3 is TGCGCCAGCAGCCCGCTGACTAGCGGGGGGGCATACAATGAGCAGTTCTTC. The J gene is TRBJ2-1, the V gene TRBV5-1; 14 nucleotides agree with TRBD2. The CDR3 sequence is 17 residues long. Germline V gene sequence: CDR1 SGHRS, CDR2 YFSETQ. V trimming: 4 bases; J trimming: 4 bases; junction bases outside the gene matches: 7.

The genes are TRBV28 and TRBJ2-1; no definite D call. CDR3 length equals 13 residues. Germline CDR1 and CDR2: MDHEN and SYDVKM. With 7 bases removed from V and 5 bases from J, the gap between germline ends came to 12 bases. The CDR3 bases are TGTGCCAGCAAGGGCAGTATCCACAATGAGCAGTTCTTC. Its translation: CASKGSIHNEQFF.

This clonotype was seen only a few times. This chain uses TRBV7-8 with TRBJ1-1; D unclear. Trimming removed 8 bases from V and 1 base from J, with 11 bases in between. The germline gives CDR1 SGHVS, CDR2 FQNEAQ. The CDR3 has 13 amino acids. CDR3 sequence: CASARTANTEAFF. The CDR3 DNA reads as TGTGCCAGCGCCAGGACGGCGAACACTGAAGCTTTCTTT.

The table lists this clonotype with a few counts. The CDR3 is CASSWSRIPGTSVLNEQFF. CDR3 in DNA: TGTGCCAGTAGTTGGAGCCGAATCCCCGGGACTAGTGTATTAAATGAGCAGTTCTTC. This chain connects TRBV19 to TRBJ2-1; the match to TRBD2 covers 8 bases. The length of the CDR3 is 19 residues. Trimming removed 5 bases from V and 7 bases from J; junction bases left unmatched: 22. Per the germline V gene, CDR1 is LNHDA and CDR2 is SQIVND (reference sequence). The full variable domain, its missing parts supplied by reference TRBV19 and TRBJ2-1, is DGGITQSPKYLFRKEGQNVTLSCEQNLNHDAMYWYRQDPGQGLRLIYYSQIVNDFQKGDIAEGYSVSREKKESFPLTVTSAQKNPTAFYLCASSWSRIPGTSVLNEQFFGPGTRLTVL.

This clonotype was counted at least ten times. The V and J genes are TRBV7-2 and TRBJ2-5, with D possibly being TRBD1 or TRBD2 (5 bases each). The CDR3 totals 17 residues. V dropped 6 bases and J dropped 5 bases, with 25 bases sitting between them. Germline V CDR1 and CDR2: SGHTA, FQGNSA. The CDR3 protein is CASREVSRGVYSETQYF. CDR3 sequence (DNA): TGTGCCAGCAGGGAGGTTTCGAGGGGAGTATATTCGGAGACCCAGTACTTC.

In this sample, this clonotype turned up many times. The rearrangement links TRBV7-8 to TRBJ2-7; 7 nucleotides agree with TRBD1. Germline lookup yields CDR1 SGHVS and CDR2 FQNEAQ. V trimming: 6 bases; J trimming: 3 bases; junction bases outside the gene matches: 5. The CDR3 sequence is 13 residues long. In nucleotides, the CDR3 is TGTGCCAGCAGGGGGGCAGGGGGCTACGAGCAGTACTTC. Translating it yields CASRGAGGYEQYF.

This clonotype showed up many times. The CDR3 sequence is CASSQARDLGQPQHF. The CDR3 DNA reads as TGTGCCAGCAGCCAGGCACGGGACCTTGGGCAGCCCCAGCATTTT. V usage is TRBV3-1 and J usage is TRBJ1-5; D perhaps matches TRBD1 (5 bases). The germline V gene has CDR1 LGHDT and CDR2 YNNKEL (reference sequence). The CDR3 covers 15 residues. The V end was cut by 3 bases, the J end by 7 bases, with 16 bases between.

In its sample, this clonotype was seen many times. The gene calls are TRBV7-2 and TRBJ1-2; possible D gene TRBD1, 6 bases. Trimming shortened V by 2 bases and J by 7 bases, and 20 bases separated the two germline ends. Germline lookup yields CDR1 SGHTA and CDR2 FQGNSA. The CDR3 extends over 16 amino acids. CDR3 sequence (DNA): TGTGCCAGCAGCTTAAATAGGGACAAGGGCTCCTCTGGCTACACCTTC. Amino acid sequence: CASSLNRDKGSSGYTF.

This clonotype was seen at least ten times. This chain joins TRBV18 and TRBJ2-7; D unresolved. The CDR3 spans 15 residues. Trimming took off 0 bases at V and 2 bases at J, with 11 bases between the two ends. In germline, CDR1 is KGHSH, CDR2 LQKENI. The DNA of the CDR3 is TGTGCCAGCTCACCACCCACCTTGGGTACCTACGAGCAGTACTTC. Residues: CASSPPTLGTYEQYF.

The sample holds a few counts of this clonotype. The chain has TRBV4-3 and TRBJ1-6; D is unclear. The V end was cut by 2 bases, the J end by 5 bases, with 4 bases between. The CDR3 totals 13 residues. Germline V gene sequence: CDR1 LGHNA, CDR2 YSLEER. The CDR3 here is CASSQQHNSPLHF. CDR3 bases: TGCGCCAGCAGCCAACAACATAATTCACCCCTCCACTTT.

Many counts were recorded for this clonotype. The chain carries TRBV10-2 and TRBJ1-5; D unresolved. The CDR3 is made up of 14 amino acids. Germline CDR1 and CDR2: WSHSY and SAAADI. V was shortened by 3 bases and J by 6 bases, with 12 bases between the two germline ends. This chain's CDR3 is CASSDRGRLQPQHF. The CDR3 nucleotides read TGCGCCAGCAGTGACCGAGGACGACTTCAGCCCCAGCATTTT.

This clonotype was observed at least ten times. This sequence joins TRBV12-3 or TRBV12-4 and TRBJ1-1; D not certain. CDR3 length equals 11 residues. V lost 10 bases and J 3 bases, leaving 9 bases between the germline ends. The CDR3 is CATRQDTEAFF. CDR3 coding DNA: TGTGCCACCAGACAAGACACTGAAGCTTTCTTT.

This clonotype was seen repeatedly, ten times or more. The chain recombines TRBV7-2 with TRBJ2-3, with 11 bases identical to TRBD2. CDR3 length equals 16 residues. After removal of 5 bases from V and 0 bases from J, the junction contained 4 bases not matched to a gene. The V gene's germline CDR1 is SGHTA and CDR2 FQGNSA. The CDR3 loop is CASSPLAGVSTDTQYF. The CDR3 coding sequence is TGTGCCAGCAGCCCACTAGCGGGAGTTAGCACAGATACGCAGTATTTT.

This clonotype came up many times. V usage is TRBV6-2 or TRBV6-3 and J usage is TRBJ1-1; the match to TRBD1 covers 8 bases. This CDR3 has 11 amino acids. The V and J ends lost 6 bases and 10 bases, in that order; junction bases with no gene match: 4. Germline V gene lookup returns CDR1 MNHEY and CDR2 SVGEGT. CDR3 bases: TGTGCCAGCAGCCTTGGACAGGGAGCTTTCTTT. Encoded protein: CASSLGQGAFF.

On this clonotype itself: A much more abundant neighbour one base away suggests this may be a read error. The chain couples TRBV12-3 or TRBV12-4 to TRBJ1-4; no definite D call. Trimming shortened V by 8 bases and J by 8 bases, and 24 bases separated the two germline ends. The CDR3 is made up of 16 amino acids. CDR3 in amino acids: CASCPRSLSGKEKLFF. Here the CDR3 DNA reads TGTGCCAGCTGTCCAAGGTCGTTGAGCGGGAAGGAAAAACTGTTTTTT.

This clonotype was seen only a few times. The V gene is TRBV19, the J gene TRBJ2-2, with D maybe TRBD1 (5 bases). Germline V gene lookup returns CDR1 LNHDA and CDR2 SQIVND (reference sequence). Between the trimmed V and J ends, which lost 2 bases and 9 bases, there was a span of 10 bases. The CDR3 length is 13 residues. The CDR3 bases are TGTGCCAGTAGTATAAAAGGGGTGAGGGAGCTGTTTTTT. Translating gives CASSIKGVRELFF.

Points on this clonotype: At one end, the junction sequence differs from germline, possibly due to a read error. This chain connects TRBV28 to TRBJ1-4, with 7 nucleotides matching TRBD1. This CDR3 region has 19 residues. Germline V gene sequence: CDR1 MDHEN, CDR2 SYDVKM. The CDR3 DNA sequence: TGTGCCACCCAGAAGCCCAGTAAGGGGGCAGGGGCAACTAATGAAAGACTGTTTTTT. Translating it yields CATQKPSKGAGATNERLFF.